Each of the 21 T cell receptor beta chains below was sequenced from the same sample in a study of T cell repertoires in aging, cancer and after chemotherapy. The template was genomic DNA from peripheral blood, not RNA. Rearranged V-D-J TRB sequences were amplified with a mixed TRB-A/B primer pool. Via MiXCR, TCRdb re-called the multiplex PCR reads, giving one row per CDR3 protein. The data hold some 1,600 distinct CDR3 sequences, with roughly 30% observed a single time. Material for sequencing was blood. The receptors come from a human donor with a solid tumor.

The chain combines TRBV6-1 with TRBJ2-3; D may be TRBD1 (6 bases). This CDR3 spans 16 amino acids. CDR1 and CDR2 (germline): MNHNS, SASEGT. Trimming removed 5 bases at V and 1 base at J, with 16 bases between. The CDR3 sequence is CASSYKVKGGTDTQYF. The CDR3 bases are TGTGCCAGCAGTTACAAAGTTAAGGGGGGCACAGATACGCAGTATTTT.

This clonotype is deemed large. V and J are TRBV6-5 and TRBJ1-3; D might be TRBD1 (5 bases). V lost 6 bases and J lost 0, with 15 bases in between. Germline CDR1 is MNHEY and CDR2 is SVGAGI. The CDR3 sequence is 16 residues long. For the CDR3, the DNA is TGTGCCAGCAGCCCGGGACTCCTCATCTCTGGAAACACCATATATTTT. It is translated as CASSPGLLISGNTIYF.

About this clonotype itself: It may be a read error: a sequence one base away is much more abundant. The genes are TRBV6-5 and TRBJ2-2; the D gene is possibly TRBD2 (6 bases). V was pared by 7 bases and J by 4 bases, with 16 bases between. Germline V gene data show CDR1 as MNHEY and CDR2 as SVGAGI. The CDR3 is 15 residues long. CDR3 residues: CASNSGGVGTGELFF. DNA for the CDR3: TGTGCCAGCAATTCGGGCGGGGTAGGCACCGGGGAGCTGTTTTTT.

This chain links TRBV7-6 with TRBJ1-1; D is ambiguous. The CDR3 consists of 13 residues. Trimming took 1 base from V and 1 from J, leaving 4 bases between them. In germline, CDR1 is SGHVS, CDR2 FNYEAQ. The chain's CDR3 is CASSLVGNTEAFF. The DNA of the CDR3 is TGTGCCAGCAGCTTAGTAGGGAACACTGAAGCTTTCTTT. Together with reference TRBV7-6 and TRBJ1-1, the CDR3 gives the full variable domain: GAGVSQSPRYKVTKRGQDVALRCDPISGHVSLYWYRQALGQGPEFLTYFNYEAQQDKSGLPNDRFSAERPEGSISTLTIQRTEQRDSAMYRCASSLVGNTEAFFGQGTRLTVV.

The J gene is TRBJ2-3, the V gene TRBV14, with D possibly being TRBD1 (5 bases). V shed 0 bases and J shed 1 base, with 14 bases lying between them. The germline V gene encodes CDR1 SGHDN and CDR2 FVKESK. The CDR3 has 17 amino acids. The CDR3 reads CASSQDQGNEGTDTQYF. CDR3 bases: TGTGCCAGCAGCCAAGATCAGGGAAATGAGGGCACAGATACGCAGTATTTT.

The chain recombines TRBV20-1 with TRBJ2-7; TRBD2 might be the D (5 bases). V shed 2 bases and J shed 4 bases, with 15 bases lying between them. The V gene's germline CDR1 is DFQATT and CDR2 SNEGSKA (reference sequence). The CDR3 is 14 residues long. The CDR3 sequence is CSARSYEGLYEQYF. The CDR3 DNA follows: TGCAGTGCTAGATCCTATGAGGGTTTGTACGAGCAGTACTTC.

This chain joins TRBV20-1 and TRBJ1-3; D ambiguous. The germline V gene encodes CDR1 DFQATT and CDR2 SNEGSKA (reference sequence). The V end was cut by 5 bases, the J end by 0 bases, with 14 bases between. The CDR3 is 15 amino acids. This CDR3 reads CSAGEGDFSGNTIYF. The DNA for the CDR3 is TGCAGTGCTGGGGAGGGTGACTTCTCTGGAAACACCATATATTTT.

The CDR3 reads CASSLEGVYNSPLHF. CDR3 DNA: TGTGCCAGCAGCTTGGAAGGGGTCTATAATTCACCCCTCCACTTT. This chain joins TRBV5-5 and TRBJ1-6; D is possibly TRBD1 (5 bases). The CDR3 has 15 residues. V lost 0 bases, J lost 3 bases, and 7 bases lay in between. Germline loops: CDR1 SGHKS, CDR2 YYEKEE (reference sequence).

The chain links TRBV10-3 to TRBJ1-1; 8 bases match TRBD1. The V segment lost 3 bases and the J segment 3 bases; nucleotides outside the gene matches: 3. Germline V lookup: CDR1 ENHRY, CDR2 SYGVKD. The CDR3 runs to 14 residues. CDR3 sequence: CAISDNRGDTEAFF. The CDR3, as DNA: TGTGCCATCAGTGACAACAGGGGGGACACTGAAGCTTTCTTT.

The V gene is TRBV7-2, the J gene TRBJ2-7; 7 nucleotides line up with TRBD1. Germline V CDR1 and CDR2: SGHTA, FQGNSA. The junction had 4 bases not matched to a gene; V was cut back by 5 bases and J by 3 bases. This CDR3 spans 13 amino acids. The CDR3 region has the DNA TGTGCCAGCAGCATGGACAGGCTCTACGAGCAGTACTTC. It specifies CASSMDRLYEQYF. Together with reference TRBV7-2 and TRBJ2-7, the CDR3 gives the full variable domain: GAGVSQSPSNKVTEKGKDVELRCDPISGHTALYWYRQSLGQGLEFLIYFQGNSAPDKSGLPSDRFSAERTGGSVSTLTIQRTQQEDSAVYLCASSMDRLYEQYFGPGTRLTVT.

CDR3 DNA: TGTGCCAGCAGCTCGGGACTAGTCCTTTGGACCGGGGAGCTGTTTTTT. Translated: CASSSGLVLWTGELFF. The V call is TRBV7-6, the J call TRBJ2-2; 8 nucleotides line up with TRBD2. The CDR3 has 16 residues. Germline loops: CDR1 SGHVS, CDR2 FNYEAQ. V was clipped by 4 bases and J by 5 bases; unmatched bases: 9.

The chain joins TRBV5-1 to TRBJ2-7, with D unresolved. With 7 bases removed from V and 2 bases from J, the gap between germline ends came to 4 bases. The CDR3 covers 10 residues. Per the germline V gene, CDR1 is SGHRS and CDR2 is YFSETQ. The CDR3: CASGPYEQYF. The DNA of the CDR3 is TGCGCCAGCGGGCCCTACGAGCAGTACTTC.

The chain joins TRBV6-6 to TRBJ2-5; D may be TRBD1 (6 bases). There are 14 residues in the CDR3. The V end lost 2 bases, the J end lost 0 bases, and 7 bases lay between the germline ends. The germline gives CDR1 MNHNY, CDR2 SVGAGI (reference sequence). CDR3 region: CASSYRDNQETQYF. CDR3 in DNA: TGTGCCAGCAGTTACCGGGACAACCAAGAGACCCAGTACTTC.

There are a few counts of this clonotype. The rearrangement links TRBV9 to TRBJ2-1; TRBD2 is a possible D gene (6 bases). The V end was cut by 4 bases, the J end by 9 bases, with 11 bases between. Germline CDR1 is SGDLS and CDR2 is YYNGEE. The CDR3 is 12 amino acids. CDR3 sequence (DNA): TGTGCCAGCAGCTCCCCCGGGGGTGAGCAGTTCTTC. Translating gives CASSSPGGEQFF.

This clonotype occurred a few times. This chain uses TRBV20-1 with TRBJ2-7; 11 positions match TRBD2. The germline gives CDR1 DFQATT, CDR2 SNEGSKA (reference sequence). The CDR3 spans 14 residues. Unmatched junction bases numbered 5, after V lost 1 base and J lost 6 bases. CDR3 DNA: TGCAGTGCTAGAGGACTAGCGGGATCTTCCGAGCAGTACTTC. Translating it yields CSARGLAGSSEQYF.

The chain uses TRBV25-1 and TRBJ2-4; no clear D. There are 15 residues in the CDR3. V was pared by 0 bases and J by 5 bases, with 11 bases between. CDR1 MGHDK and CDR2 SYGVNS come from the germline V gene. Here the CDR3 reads CASSEYYGLQNIQYF. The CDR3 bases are TGTGCCAGCAGTGAATATTATGGCCTCCAAAACATTCAGTACTTC.

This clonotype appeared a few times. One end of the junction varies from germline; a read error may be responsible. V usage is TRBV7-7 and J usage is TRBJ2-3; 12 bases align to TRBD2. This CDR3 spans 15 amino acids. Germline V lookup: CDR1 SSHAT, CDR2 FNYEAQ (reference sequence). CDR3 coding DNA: TGTGCTAGCAGCTTGGGGACTAGCGGGACAGATACGCAGTATTTT. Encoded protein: CASSLGTSGTDTQYF.

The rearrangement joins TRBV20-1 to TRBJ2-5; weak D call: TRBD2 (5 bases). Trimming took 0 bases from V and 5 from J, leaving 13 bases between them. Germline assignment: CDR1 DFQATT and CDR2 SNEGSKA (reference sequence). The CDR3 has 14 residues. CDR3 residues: CSARDITSRETQYF. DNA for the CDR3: TGCAGTGCTAGAGATATAACTAGTCGGGAGACCCAGTACTTC.

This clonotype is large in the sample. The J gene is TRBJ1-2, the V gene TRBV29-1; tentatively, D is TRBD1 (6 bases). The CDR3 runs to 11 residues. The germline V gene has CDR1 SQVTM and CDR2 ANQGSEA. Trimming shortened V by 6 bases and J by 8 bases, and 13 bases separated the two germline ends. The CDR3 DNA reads TGCAGCGTCCGGACAGAGCAGGGCTACACCTTC. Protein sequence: CSVRTEQGYTF.

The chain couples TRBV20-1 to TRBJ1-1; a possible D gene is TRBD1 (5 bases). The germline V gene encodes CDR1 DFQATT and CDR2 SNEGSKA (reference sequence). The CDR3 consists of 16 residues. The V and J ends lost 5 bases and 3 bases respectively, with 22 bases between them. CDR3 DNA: TGCAGTGCTGGCCGCCCGCGTGCTGTAGGGGACACTGAAGCTTTCTTT. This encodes CSAGRPRAVGDTEAFF.

The CDR3 DNA sequence: TGTGCCAGCAGCTTGACAGGGGGCCCCAATCAGCCCCAGCATTTT. Translated, it gives CASSLTGGPNQPQHF. The rearrangement joins TRBV7-2 to TRBJ1-5, with TRBD1 matching 10 bases. The CDR3 length is 15 residues. From germline, CDR1 is SGHTA and CDR2 FQGNSA. With 3 bases clipped from V and 3 bases from J, the junction kept 2 bases outside the gene matches.